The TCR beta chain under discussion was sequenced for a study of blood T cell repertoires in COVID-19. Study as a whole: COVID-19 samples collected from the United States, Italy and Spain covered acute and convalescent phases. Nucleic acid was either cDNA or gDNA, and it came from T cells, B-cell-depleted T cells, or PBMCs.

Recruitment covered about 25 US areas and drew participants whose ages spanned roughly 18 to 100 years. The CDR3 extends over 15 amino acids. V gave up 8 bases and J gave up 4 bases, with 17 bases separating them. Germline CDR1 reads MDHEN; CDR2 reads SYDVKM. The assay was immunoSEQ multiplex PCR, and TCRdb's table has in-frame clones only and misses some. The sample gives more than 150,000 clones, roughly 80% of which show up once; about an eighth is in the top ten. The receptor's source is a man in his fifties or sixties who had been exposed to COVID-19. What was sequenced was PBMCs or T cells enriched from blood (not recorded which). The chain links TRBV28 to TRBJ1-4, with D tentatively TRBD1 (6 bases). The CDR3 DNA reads TGTGCCAGCGCCCATCACGAACAGGGTAATGAAAAACTGTTTTTT. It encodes CASAHHEQGNEKLFF.